This is a list of T cell receptor beta chains from one sample in a study of blood T cell repertoires in COVID-19. Some clones are missing from TCRdb's copy, which holds only in-frame ones; the method was immunoSEQ multiplex PCR. The table includes about 180,000 clones, more than 65% detected once. Sequenced sample: PBMCs or T cells enriched from blood (not recorded which). Receptor source: a man aged 60 to 69 who had recovered from COVID-19. Both conserved end residues are part of each CDR3. D genes are given only for firm matches. Size values are once, few and many counts, or a class for expanded clones, and some rows have none.

-	TRBV5-6	TRBJ2-1	TRBD1	CASSFLQGGHNEQFF	TGTGCCAGCAGCTTCCTACAGGGGGGCCACAATGAGCAGTTCTTC
-	TRBV5-1	TRBJ2-2	-	CASTPLGGNTGELFF	TGCGCCAGCACCCCGCTCGGAGGGAACACCGGGGAGCTGTTTTTT
once	TRBV28	TRBJ2-7	-	CASSLGGADEQYF	TGTGCCAGCAGTTTAGGGGGGGCAGACGAGCAGTACTTC
-	TRBV5-1	TRBJ1-3	-	CASRLGHPRGGNTIYF	TGCGCCAGCAGACTCGGACACCCCAGGGGTGGAAACACCATATATTTT
few	TRBV5-4	TRBJ2-7	TRBD2	CASSQGLAGLYEQYF	TGTGCCAGCAGCCAGGGACTAGCGGGACTGTACGAGCAGTACTTC
-	TRBV19	TRBJ1-2	TRBD1	CASSPRTGSRENYGYTF	TGTGCCAGTAGTCCACGGACAGGGTCCAGAGAAAACTATGGCTACACCTTC
-	TRBV6-5	TRBJ1-3	-	CASSYSRGRTGNTIYF	TGTGCCAGCAGTTACTCCAGAGGGAGAACTGGAAACACCATATATTTT
-	TRBV10-3	TRBJ2-1	-	CAIRKSVNEQFF	TGTGCCATCAGAAAGAGTGTCAATGAGCAGTTCTTC
-	TRBV12-3/TRBV12-4	TRBJ2-5	-	CASSFNLRETQYF	TGTGCCAGCAGTTTCAATCTCAGAGAGACCCAGTACTTC
-	TRBV28	TRBJ2-7	-	CASSSTGLIKSEQYF	TGTGCCAGCAGTTCTACAGGGTTGATCAAAAGCGAGCAGTACTTC
-	TRBV6-5	TRBJ2-7	-	CASSYSRQTYEQYF	TGTGCCAGCAGTTACTCGAGGCAGACCTACGAGCAGTACTTC
many	TRBV7-2	TRBJ2-5	-	CASSLDRAGETQYF	TGTGCCAGCAGCTTAGATAGGGCGGGAGAGACCCAGTACTTC
-	TRBV4-1	TRBJ2-1	-	CASSQDLLYYNEQFF	TGCGCCAGCAGCCAAGATCTCCTATACTACAATGAGCAGTTCTTC
-	TRBV27	TRBJ2-1	TRBD1	CASSLAGTGGGQFF	TGTGCCAGCAGTTTGGCGGGGACAGGGGGGGGGCAGTTCTTC
-	TRBV12-3/TRBV12-4	TRBJ2-3	TRBD2	CASSTGTSTQYF	TGTGCCAGCAGTACCGGGACTAGCACGCAGTATTTT
few	TRBV9	TRBJ2-5	TRBD2	CASSLTSGGLQETQYF	TGTGCCAGCAGCCTAACTAGCGGGGGACTCCAAGAGACCCAGTACTTC
many	TRBV7-8	TRBJ2-5	TRBD1	CASSWDRGGAQYF	TGTGCCAGCAGCTGGGACAGGGGTGGGGCCCAGTACTTC
few	TRBV4-1	TRBJ2-1	-	CASSQDDGEQFF	TGCGCCAGCAGCCAAGATGACGGGGAGCAGTTCTTC
-	TRBV7-8	TRBJ1-5	-	CASSAYSGIDNQPQHF	TGTGCCAGCAGCGCTTACTCCGGGATTGACAATCAGCCCCAGCATTTT
-	TRBV9	TRBJ2-3	-	CASSAPRDTQYF	TGTGCCAGCAGCGCCCCACGGGATACGCAGTATTTT
-	TRBV5-1	TRBJ2-3	-	CASSAGITDTQYF	TGCGCCAGCAGCGCAGGGATCACAGATACGCAGTATTTT
-	TRBV19	TRBJ2-6	TRBD2	CASSIWGGPGANVLTF	TGTGCCAGTAGTATTTGGGGGGGTCCTGGGGCCAACGTCCTGACTTTC
few	TRBV6-5	TRBJ2-2	-	CASSYSGAEGTGELFF	TGTGCCAGCAGTTACTCCGGGGCGGAGGGCACCGGGGAGCTGTTTTTT
-	TRBV5-4	TRBJ2-7	-	CASSGVPGDYEQYF	TGTGCCAGCAGCGGGGTACCAGGGGACTACGAGCAGTACTTC
-	TRBV28	TRBJ1-1	-	CASSFEVLGTEAFF	TGTGCCAGCAGTTTTGAGGTGCTAGGCACTGAAGCTTTCTTT
-	TRBV5-1	TRBJ1-3	-	CASSLAPGSGNTIYF	TGCGCCAGCAGCTTGGCCCCAGGGTCTGGAAACACCATATATTTT
-	TRBV19	TRBJ1-1	-	CASSPDPGVGTEAFF	TGTGCCAGTAGTCCTGATCCAGGGGTTGGAACTGAAGCTTTCTTT
-	TRBV9	TRBJ1-4	TRBD1	CASSAGTGGGEKLFF	TGTGCCAGCAGCGCGGGGACAGGGGGAGGTGAAAAACTGTTTTTT
-	TRBV12-3/TRBV12-4	TRBJ1-5	-	CASTNSGYQPQHF	TGTGCCAGCACCAACTCAGGGTATCAGCCCCAGCATTTT
-	TRBV7-9	TRBJ2-3	-	CASTRAGSTDTQYF	TGTGCCAGCACCCGGGCGGGGTCCACAGATACGCAGTATTTT
few	TRBV5-6	TRBJ2-2	TRBD2	CASSSGLAGDYFTGELFF	TGTGCCAGCAGTTCGGGACTAGCGGGAGACTACTTCACCGGGGAGCTGTTTTTT
-	TRBV29-1	TRBJ1-1	-	CSVGQLNTEAFF	TGCAGCGTTGGACAGTTGAACACTGAAGCTTTCTTT
few	TRBV5-1	TRBJ1-4	-	CASSKNTATNEKLFF	TGCGCCAGCAGCAAAAACACAGCAACTAATGAAAAACTGTTTTTT
once	TRBV3-1/TRBV3-2	TRBJ2-5	TRBD2	CASSQSRTSEETQYF	TGTGCCAGCAGCCAAAGTAGGACTAGTGAGGAGACCCAGTACTTC
-	TRBV14	TRBJ2-5	-	CASSQDLAASYQETQYF	TGTGCCAGCAGCCAAGATCTCGCAGCGTCGTACCAAGAGACCCAGTACTTC
-	TRBV24-1	TRBJ2-5	TRBD2	CATSGTRGLAGGPETQYF	TGTGCCACCAGTGGGACCCGGGGACTAGCGGGGGGGCCAGAGACCCAGTACTTC
-	TRBV5-1	TRBJ1-3	TRBD1	CASSSAPGQLDTIYF	TGCGCCAGCAGCTCCGCCCCGGGACAGTTGGACACCATATATTTT
once	TRBV19	TRBJ2-4	-	CASSSFLQLAKNIQYF	TGTGCCAGTAGTTCCTTTCTCCAACTAGCCAAAAACATTCAGTACTTC
-	TRBV20-1	TRBJ2-3	-	CSAREGRQYF	TGCAGTGCTAGAGAGGGCAGGCAGTATTTT
few	TRBV24-1	TRBJ1-6	TRBD1	CATSDPTGVGSYNSPLHF	TGTGCCACCAGTGATCCAACAGGGGTAGGCTCCTATAATTCACCCCTCCACTTT
-	TRBV28	TRBJ1-5	-	CASSSGNQPQHF	TGTGCCAGCAGTTCTGGCAATCAGCCCCAGCATTTT
once	TRBV28	TRBJ2-3	TRBD2	CASSLSSSGGDTQYF	TGTGCCAGCAGTTTATCCTCTAGCGGGGGAGATACGCAGTATTTT
-	TRBV7-8	TRBJ2-7	-	CASSPGGEGGRFEQYF	TGTGCCAGCAGCCCGGGGGGAGAGGGGGGCCGGTTCGAGCAGTACTTC
-	TRBV5-1	TRBJ1-6	-	CASSLVGAAYNSPLHF	TGCGCCAGCAGCTTGGTTGGGGCCGCCTATAATTCACCCCTCCACTTT
-	TRBV28	TRBJ1-3	TRBD1	CASSLVQGDFSGNTIYF	TGTGCCAGCAGTTTAGTACAGGGGGACTTCTCTGGAAACACCATATATTTT
-	TRBV24-1	TRBJ2-1	TRBD1	CATSDSGYGTDHNEQFF	TGTGCCACCAGTGATTCGGGGTACGGGACAGATCACAATGAGCAGTTCTTC
-	TRBV14	TRBJ2-5	-	CASSPTGLGHQETQYF	TGTGCCAGCAGCCCGACGGGCCTGGGGCACCAAGAGACCCAGTACTTC
-	TRBV7-3	TRBJ2-1	TRBD2	CASSLAGGGNEQFF	TGTGCCAGCAGTTTAGCGGGAGGTGGCAATGAGCAGTTCTTC
-	TRBV5-6	TRBJ2-7	TRBD1	CASSRGGTGVIYEQYF	TGTGCCAGCAGCCGCGGTGGGACAGGGGTTATCTACGAGCAGTACTTC
-	TRBV10-3	TRBJ1-5	TRBD1	CAISGDSDQPQHF	TGTGCCATCAGTGGGGACAGTGATCAGCCCCAGCATTTT
-	TRBV9	TRBJ2-3	-	CASSAPGVTRDTQYF	TGTGCCAGCAGCGCCCCGGGGGTTACCCGTGATACGCAGTATTTT
-	TRBV7-6	TRBJ2-1	TRBD2	CASSLAGGSGRASSSYNEQFF	TGTGCCAGCAGCTTAGCCGGGGGGAGCGGGAGGGCCTCTAGCTCCTACAATGAGCAGTTCTTC
-	TRBV4-1	TRBJ2-6	-	CASSQDWPAGVLGANVLTF	TGCGCCAGCAGCCAAGATTGGCCAGCAGGGGTTCTGGGGGCCAACGTCCTGACTTTC
-	TRBV6-5	TRBJ2-6	-	CASSQTGANVLTF	TGTGCCAGCAGTCAAACTGGGGCCAACGTCCTGACTTTC
-	TRBV19	TRBJ2-5	TRBD2	CASSGLAGAVRETQYF	TGTGCCAGTAGTGGACTAGCGGGAGCCGTGAGAGAGACCCAGTACTTC
-	TRBV19	TRBJ1-4	TRBD1	CASMKQGANTNEKLFF	TGTGCCAGTATGAAACAGGGGGCGAACACTAATGAAAAACTGTTTTTT
-	TRBV7-8	TRBJ2-7	-	CASSLAGVREQYF	TGTGCCAGCAGCTTAGCGGGAGTGAGGGAGCAGTACTTC